This TCR beta chain was profiled in a study of CD8 T cells in Susac syndrome. Study results and limitations: It was acknowledged by the study that relatively few individuals were included in its TCR sequencing and HLA analysis.

The multiple sclerosis controls were treatment-naive patients affected by stable or active relapsing-remitting disease. Negative magnetic isolation gave CD8+ and CD4+ cells; FACS enriched CD8+ TEMRA. Roughly 0.5 to 1 ug RNA was reverse transcribed with random hexamers. Across 54 Vbeta and 13 Jbeta, TCR beta CDR3 was amplified with immunoSEQ multiplex PCR. TCRdb itself ran the immunoSEQ multiplex PCR reads through MiXCR, one entry per CDR3 protein. The table lists roughly 130,000 distinct CDR3 sequences, 90% to 95% of them singletons. This clonotype was observed once. Its antigen remains unidentified. Germline V gene data show CDR1 as ENHRY and CDR2 as SYGVKD. This CDR3 comprises 14 residues. J was trimmed by 2 bases and V by 5 bases; bases with no gene match: 3.

The sequence was collected from a human donor with multiple sclerosis. The sequenced sample was CD4+ T cells from PBMCs. This rearrangement joins TRBV10-3 to TRBJ2-1; 7 bases map to TRBD1. The CDR3 loop reads CAISPDRTYNEQFF. DNA for the CDR3: TGTGCCATCAGTCCGGACAGGACCTACAATGAGCAGTTCTTC.